This TCR beta chain stems from a study of T cells in Graves' hyperthyroidism and ophthalmopathy (dated by TCRdb to the late 2010s). In terms of the full investigation: Peripheral blood was collected at initial diagnosis, before any treatment. The 90 to 100 discovery patients were randomly split 7:3 into training and test sets. The paper describes TCR Vbeta CDR3 sequencing of fewer than 150 peripheral blood samples, made up of roughly 45 ophthalmopathy patients, some 80 hyperthyroidism patients and 17 progressor patients. Thyroid tissue and blood T-cell repertoires from six or seven Graves' hyperthyroidism patients were also compared in the study. To identify TCR V-J signatures that set the groups apart, the researchers used a discovery cohort of 100 patients, made up of under 50 with Graves' ophthalmopathy and some 58 with stable Graves' hyperthyroidism. After blood sampling, hyperthyroidism patients were treated with methimazole at a starting dose of 30 mg daily, and ophthalmopathy patients were treated with high-dose intravenous methylprednisolone. Prospective prediction of ophthalmopathy was tested in an independent validation cohort consisting of under 20 hyperthyroidism patients and approximately 16 patients who later progressed to ophthalmopathy. What the work shows at the level of the full study, not this receptor alone: Sample size was not statistically predetermined, and investigators were not blinded to group allocation. In cross-validation, a model built on a 13 V-J signature told ophthalmopathy apart from stable hyperthyroidism with about 90% sensitivity and 81% to 82% specificity, and in testing the same model reached 80%/75%. In validation, progression to ophthalmopathy was predicted by the model with 70.59% sensitivity and 72.22% specificity, a median of 6.5 months before onset. Most expanded thyroid clonotypes (frequency above 0.001) were also detected in blood, a finding suggesting that blood repertoires may reflect thyroid immune responses.

V ends up 3 bases short and J 1 base short, with an unmatched junction base count of 6. From the germline V gene, CDR1 is SNHLY and CDR2 is FYNNEI. The CDR3, from cysteine to phenylalanine, totals 16 residues. CDR3 DNA only is kept here, 48 bases in frame from base 1. The sample holds a few counts of this clonotype. What antigen it recognizes has not been identified. The input lacks base qualities; no much larger clone sits a single base away. The TCR beta CDR3 regions were amplified from the RNA transcripts. A first-round RT-PCR of the TCR CDR3 used the HTBI primer set with the Qiagen OneStep RT-PCR kit. The libraries were constructed in a second round of multiplex PCR and then size-selected and purified. Sequencing of the libraries was done on an Illumina HiSeq2000 using paired-end 100 bp reads. On the study's bioinformatics: Raw data were processed with SOAPnuke, discarding reads with adapters, uncalled bases, mean Phred below 15, or no exact constant-primer or identifier match. COPE v1.2.5 was used to merge high-quality paired reads, and clonotypes were defined as unique nucleotide sequences. Clonotypes were aligned to IMGT TRBV, TRBD and TRBJ reference segments using MiTCR v1.1. The analysis was restricted to V-J combinations with a frequency above 0.0001, which together covered 98% to 99.2% of the repertoires. A TCS score was defined as the ratio of F50 (clonal expansion) to E x V (chaos), with BLOSUM62-based TCRdist applied between CDR3 peptides within each V-J. Welch's t-statistics and random forest reduced 450 to 600 V-J features to roughly 13, which were used in a naive Bayes classifier (R e1071). The public reads were reanalyzed by TCRdb: fastp trimming at Q25, MiXCR alignment, in-frame beta chains only. Each entry is one CDR3 protein sequence, shown with its most common DNA and genes. The V and J calls shown here were made by TCRdb, not taken from the authors' results. Here the sample has more than 600,000 distinct CDR3 sequences; 16% occur a single time. The ten largest clonotypes hold roughly 8% of the sample.

Graves' hyperthyroidism was defined as stable when no progression to ophthalmopathy occurred over 18 months of follow-up. Hyperthyroidism patients were newly diagnosed, with disease duration under 2 months, and aged 18 to 65 years. Patients with uncontrolled infections, other autoimmune diseases, pregnancy or lactation were excluded. Clinical symptoms, serum thyroxine and TRAb, thyroid ultrasound, and orbital computed tomography formed the basis for the diagnoses. PBMCs were isolated from roughly 10 ml of fresh peripheral blood by Ficoll-Paque density gradient centrifugation. Total RNA was extracted with Trizol reagent, and quality was checked on an Agilent 2100 Bioanalyzer.

The sequence is built from TRBV2 and TRBJ2-4, and 7 bases in between align with TRBD1. The TCR sequence derives from a man younger than 35 with Graves' hyperthyroidism. Sequences were obtained from blood. In nucleotide form, the sequence is TGTGCCAGCAGTGACCACAGGGGATTCGCCAAAAACATTCAGTACTTC. This yields the protein CASSDHRGFAKNIQYF.